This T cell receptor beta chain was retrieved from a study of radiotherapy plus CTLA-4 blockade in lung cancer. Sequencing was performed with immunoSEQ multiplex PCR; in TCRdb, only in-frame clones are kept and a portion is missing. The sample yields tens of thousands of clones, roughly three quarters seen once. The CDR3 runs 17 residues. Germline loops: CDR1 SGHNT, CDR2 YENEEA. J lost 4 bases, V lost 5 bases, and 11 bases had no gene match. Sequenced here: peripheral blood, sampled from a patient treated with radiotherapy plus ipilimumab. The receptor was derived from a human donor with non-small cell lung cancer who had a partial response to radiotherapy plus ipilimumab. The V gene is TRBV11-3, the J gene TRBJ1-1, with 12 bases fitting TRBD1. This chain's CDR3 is CASSPKRGQGARTEAFF. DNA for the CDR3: TGTGCCAGCAGCCCCAAAAGGGGACAGGGGGCGCGCACTGAAGCTTTCTTT.